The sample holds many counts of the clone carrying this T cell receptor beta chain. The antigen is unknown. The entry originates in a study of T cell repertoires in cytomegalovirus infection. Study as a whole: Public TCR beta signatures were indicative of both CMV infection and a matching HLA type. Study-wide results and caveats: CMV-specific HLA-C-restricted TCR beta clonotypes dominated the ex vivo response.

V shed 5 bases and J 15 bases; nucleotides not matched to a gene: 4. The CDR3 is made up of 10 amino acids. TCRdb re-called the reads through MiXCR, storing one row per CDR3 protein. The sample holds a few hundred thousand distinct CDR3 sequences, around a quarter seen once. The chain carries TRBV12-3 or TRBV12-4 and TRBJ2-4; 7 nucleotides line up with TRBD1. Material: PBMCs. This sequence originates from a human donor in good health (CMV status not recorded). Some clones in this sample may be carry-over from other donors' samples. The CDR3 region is CASSMDRSYF. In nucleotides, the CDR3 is TGTGCCAGCAGTATGGACAGGTCGTACTTC.